The 31 T cell receptor beta chains presented below share a single source sample, sequenced in a study of shared clonotypes between healthy human individuals. TCRdb keeps only in-frame clones here, not all; method: immunoSEQ multiplex PCR. The data hold about 1.5 million clones, with approximately 98% observed a single time. The sequencing input was naive CD4+ T cells sorted from blood. This sample's subset: CD45RA+ positively selected. The origin of the receptors is a man between 25 and 39 years old in good health.

This sequence joins TRBV5-1 and TRBJ2-3; the D gene is possibly TRBD2 (6 bases). The CDR3 is 14 amino acids. V gave up 2 bases and J gave up 2 bases, with 9 bases separating them. CDR1 SGHRS and CDR2 YFSETQ come from the germline V gene. CDR3 residues: CASSLKDYTDTQYF. DNA of the CDR3: TGCGCCAGCAGCTTAAAGGACTACACAGATACGCAGTATTTT. The whole variable domain, remainder taken from reference TRBV5-1 and TRBJ2-3, is KAGVTQTPRYLIKTRGQQVTLSCSPISGHRSVSWYQQTPGQGLQFLFEYFSETQRNKGNFPGRFSGRQFSNSRSEMNVSTLELGDSALYLCASSLKDYTDTQYFGPGTRLTVL.

This sequence joins TRBV7-2 and TRBJ1-5; the D is unclear. This CDR3 is built from 15 residues. Per germline, CDR1 SGHTA and CDR2 FQGNSA. V gave up 1 base and J gave up 0 bases, with 7 bases separating them. The CDR3 protein is CASSLVSISNQPQHF. For the CDR3, the DNA is TGTGCCAGCAGCTTAGTCTCCATTAGCAATCAGCCCCAGCATTTT. The whole variable domain, remainder taken from reference TRBV7-2 and TRBJ1-5, is GAGVSQSPSNKVTEKGKDVELRCDPISGHTALYWYRQSLGQGLEFLIYFQGNSAPDKSGLPSDRFSAERTGGSVSTLTIQRTQQEDSAVYLCASSLVSISNQPQHFGDGTRLSIL.

The chain links TRBV29-1 to TRBJ2-1, with 11 bases matching TRBD2. The CDR3 extends over 14 amino acids. V lost 4 bases, J lost 9 bases, and 8 bases stayed unmatched. CDR1 is SQVTM and CDR2 is ANQGSEA in the germline V gene. CDR3: CSVATSGSFSEQFF. In nucleotides, the CDR3 is TGCAGCGTTGCAACTAGCGGGAGTTTCAGTGAGCAGTTCTTC.

V and J are TRBV2 and TRBJ1-2, with TRBD1 matching 11 bases. Unmatched junction bases numbered 4, after V lost 6 bases and J lost 7 bases. The CDR3 length is 13 residues. CDR1 and CDR2 (germline): SNHLY, FYNNEI. The CDR3 loop reads CASRDRGPGGYTF. CDR3 sequence (DNA): TGTGCCAGCAGGGACAGGGGGCCCGGTGGCTACACCTTC.

V gene TRBV13 combines with J gene TRBJ2-7; either TRBD1 or TRBD2 may fit D (5 bases each). Germline-derived CDR1 and CDR2 are PRHDT and FYEKMQ (reference sequence). The CDR3 covers 15 residues. Trimming shortened V by 6 bases and J by 1 base, and 16 bases separated the two germline ends. As DNA, the CDR3 is TGTGCCAGCAGATCGTTGGGGGAGATTTCCTACGAGCAGTACTTC. This encodes CASRSLGEISYEQYF.

This rearrangement joins TRBV9 to TRBJ2-2; D perhaps matches TRBD1 (5 bases). V lost 0 bases and J 4 bases, leaving 16 bases between the germline ends. The CDR3 is 17 residues long. Germline V gene lookup returns CDR1 SGDLS and CDR2 YYNGEE. CDR3 nucleotide sequence: TGTGCCAGCAGCGTAGATTCAGGACACTATAGCACCGGGGAGCTGTTTTTT. This translates into CASSVDSGHYSTGELFF.

The V gene is TRBV11-3, the J gene TRBJ2-7; 8 bases map to TRBD1. CDR3 length equals 13 residues. Looked up from germline, CDR1 is SGHNT and CDR2 is YENEEA. Germline trimming cut 5 bases from V and 1 base from J; bases unmatched to any gene: 1. Written as DNA, the CDR3 is TGTGCCAGCAGCCGGACAGGGTCCTACGAGCAGTACTTC. Translating gives CASSRTGSYEQYF.

This sequence joins TRBV6-4 and TRBJ2-1; D remains ambiguous. The CDR3 is made up of 15 amino acids. CDR1 and CDR2 (germline): MRHNA, SNTAGT. Trimming left V 3 bases short and J 6 bases short, with 15 bases between. The CDR3 nucleotides are TGTGCCAGCAGTGAAGAGGTTTTCTCGAGCAATGAGCAGTTCTTC. Protein: CASSEEVFSSNEQFF.

V is TRBV28 and J is TRBJ2-7; TRBD2 matches 9 bases. J gave up 2 bases and V 7 bases, and 6 bases lay outside the gene matches. The CDR3 covers 14 residues. Germline V CDR1 and CDR2: MDHEN, SYDVKM. The CDR3, as DNA: TGTGCCAGCACGACTAGCGGACTTCCCTACGAGCAGTACTTC. Its translation: CASTTSGLPYEQYF.

This clone was seen just once. The DNA of the CDR3 is TGTGCCAGCAGAGGGTTGGGGGCCTACGAGCAGTACTTC. Translated: CASRGLGAYEQYF. This chain connects TRBV6-6 to TRBJ2-7; D possibly uses TRBD1 or TRBD2 (5 bases each). The germline V gene encodes CDR1 MNHNY and CDR2 SVGAGI (reference sequence). Trimming cost V 6 bases and J 2 bases, with 11 bases left between them. The CDR3 is 13 residues long.

The chain joins TRBV11-2 to TRBJ2-1, with D possibly being TRBD2 (6 bases). Germline CDR1 is SGHAT and CDR2 is FQNNGV. CDR3 length: 15 amino acids. The V end lost 2 bases, the J end lost 5 bases, and 13 bases lay between the germline ends. The DNA for the CDR3 is TGTGCCAGCAGCTTATGGGGGGATATTAACAATGAGCAGTTCTTC. Translated: CASSLWGDINNEQFF. The whole variable domain, remainder taken from reference TRBV11-2 and TRBJ2-1, is EAGVAQSPRYKIIEKRQSVAFWCNPISGHATLYWYQQILGQGPKLLIQFQNNGVVDDSQLPKDRFSAERLKGVDSTLKIQPAKLEDSAVYLCASSLWGDINNEQFFGPGTRLTVL.

The rearrangement joins TRBV7-4 to TRBJ2-3, with 12 bases that match TRBD2. In germline, CDR1 is SGHVT, CDR2 SQSDAQ. CDR3 length: 15 residues. The J segment lost 4 bases and the V segment lost 5 bases, leaving 4 bases of the junction unmatched. CDR3 in amino acids: CASSTGLAGPDTQYF. The CDR3 nucleotides are TGTGCCAGCAGCACCGGACTAGCGGGGCCAGATACGCAGTATTTT.

The J gene is TRBJ2-7, the V gene TRBV6-1, with no clear D. V gave up 2 bases and J gave up 0 bases, with 8 bases separating them. The CDR3 is 14 residues long. Looked up from germline, CDR1 is MNHNS and CDR2 is SASEGT. DNA for the CDR3: TGTGCCAGCAGTGAAACATGGACCTCCTACGAGCAGTACTTC. It yields the protein CASSETWTSYEQYF.

The rearrangement uses TRBV27 and TRBJ2-1; 10 nucleotides match TRBD2. The length of the CDR3 is 15 residues. The V and J ends lost 5 bases and 9 bases, in that order; junction bases with no gene match: 10. Germline lookup yields CDR1 MNHEY and CDR2 SMNVEV (reference sequence). The CDR3 DNA is TGTGCCAGCAGTCTCCTAGCGGGGGAAAGGGGTGAGCAGTTCTTC. It encodes CASSLLAGERGEQFF.

V gene TRBV20-1 combines with J gene TRBJ2-1; no definite D call. The CDR3 is 11 residues long. V gave up 7 bases and J gave up 4 bases, with 8 bases separating them. Germline V lookup: CDR1 DFQATT, CDR2 SNEGSKA (reference sequence). The CDR3: CSVRPYNEQFF. As DNA, the CDR3 is TGCAGTGTTAGGCCTTACAATGAGCAGTTCTTC.

The chain recombines TRBV2 with TRBJ2-1, with a tentative D call TRBD2 (5 bases). V lost 7 bases and J lost 5, with 12 bases in between. Per the germline V gene, CDR1 is SNHLY and CDR2 is FYNNEI. CDR3 length: 13 residues. DNA for the CDR3: TGTGCCAGCAAGGGCCTAGCACACAATGAGCAGTTCTTC. It codes for CASKGLAHNEQFF.

The rearrangement links TRBV15 to TRBJ2-7; 9 positions agree with TRBD1. Germline V gene sequence: CDR1 LNHNV, CDR2 YYDKDF (reference sequence). The CDR3 covers 13 residues. V shed 5 bases and J 7 bases; nucleotides not matched to a gene: 6. In DNA form, the CDR3 reads TGTGCCACCAGCCGAGTGACAGGGGGAGAGCAGTACTTC. Protein product: CATSRVTGGEQYF.

This sequence joins TRBV5-1 and TRBJ2-1; the D gene is possibly TRBD1 (6 bases). Trimming shortened V by 7 bases and J by 2 bases, and 13 bases separated the two germline ends. CDR1 is SGHRS, CDR2 YFSETQ, per germline. The CDR3 is 14 amino acids. In DNA form, the CDR3 reads TGCGCCAGCTCCACAGGGTCTGCCTACAATGAGCAGTTCTTC. Its translation: CASSTGSAYNEQFF.

The chain uses TRBV4-1 and TRBJ1-5; D is unresolved. Per germline, CDR1 MGHRA and CDR2 YSYEKL. The germline V and J ends were trimmed by 4 bases and 5 bases, with 12 bases remaining between them. The CDR3 sequence is 14 residues long. The CDR3, as DNA: TGCGCCAGCAGCCCCCGGTCGGGTGATCAGCCCCAGCATTTT. Translated, it gives CASSPRSGDQPQHF.

The genes are TRBV7-6 and TRBJ2-3, with D unclear. Trimming pared 1 base from V and 8 bases from J, leaving 13 bases between. The CDR3 is made up of 14 amino acids. Germline V gene data show CDR1 as SGHVS and CDR2 as FNYEAQ. The CDR3 region has the DNA TGTGCCAGCAGCTTAGTCCCTGGAGATGGTACGCAGTATTTT. The encoded protein is CASSLVPGDGTQYF.

This chain joins TRBV5-1 and TRBJ2-7, with D tentatively TRBD2 (5 bases). Trimming removed 2 bases at V and 6 bases at J, with 6 bases between. From germline, CDR1 is SGHRS and CDR2 YFSETQ. The CDR3 covers 11 residues. CDR3 residues: CASSFGVEQYF. Written as DNA, the CDR3 is TGCGCCAGCAGCTTCGGGGTCGAGCAGTACTTC.

The chain combines TRBV14 with TRBJ2-7, with D possibly being TRBD1 or TRBD2 (5 bases each). V was shortened by 8 bases and J by 6 bases, with 20 bases between the two germline ends. The CDR3 totals 14 residues. Germline V gene data show CDR1 as SGHDN and CDR2 as FVKESK. The CDR3 reads CASAKTGGGSEQYF. CDR3 DNA sequence: TGTGCCAGCGCTAAAACAGGTGGGGGTAGCGAGCAGTACTTC.

CDR3 sequence reads: CASSILTNTGELFF. In DNA form, the CDR3 reads TGTGCCAGTAGTATACTAACGAACACCGGGGAGCTGTTTTTT. The chain has TRBV19 and TRBJ2-2; no reliable D call. The CDR3 consists of 14 residues. Trimming took off 2 bases at V and 0 bases at J, with 4 bases between the two ends. The germline V gene encodes CDR1 LNHDA and CDR2 SQIVND (reference sequence).

This sequence joins TRBV12-2 and TRBJ2-7; TRBD2, the D gene given by the table, was not confirmed from the DNA. TRBV12-2 corresponds to a pseudogene. CDR3 size: 11 residues. The CDR3 nucleotides are TGTGCAAGTCGCCCGAGCGGCGAGCAGTACTTC. It codes for CASRPSGEQYF.

This chain joins TRBV5-1 and TRBJ1-1; D not certain. CDR1 is SGHRS and CDR2 is YFSETQ in the germline V gene. V gave up 0 bases and J gave up 6 bases, with 15 bases separating them. The CDR3 is 15 amino acids. The CDR3 loop is CASSLAGGLGAEAFF. Written as DNA, the CDR3 is TGCGCCAGCAGCTTGGCCGGAGGCCTGGGCGCTGAAGCTTTCTTT.

The chain uses TRBV28 and TRBJ2-1; D is unclear. CDR1 and CDR2 (germline): MDHEN, SYDVKM. The V end was cut by 2 bases, the J end by 2 bases, with 7 bases between. The CDR3 is made up of 14 amino acids. This chain's CDR3 is CASSLLGTYNEQFF. As DNA, the CDR3 is TGTGCCAGCAGTTTACTGGGGACCTACAATGAGCAGTTCTTC. The complete variable domain, with remaining parts taken from reference TRBV28 and TRBJ2-1, reads DVKVTQSSRYLVKRTGEKVFLECVQDMDHENMFWYRQDPGLGLRLIYFSYDVKMKEKGDIPEGYSVSREKKERFSLILESASTNQTSMYLCASSLLGTYNEQFFGPGTRLTVL.

The rearrangement links TRBV18 to TRBJ2-7; 8 positions match TRBD1. CDR3 length: 14 amino acids. Unmatched junction bases numbered 7, after V lost 6 bases and J lost 3 bases. CDR1 is KGHSH and CDR2 is LQKENI in the germline V gene. The CDR3 loop is CASSQDRGSYEQYF. The CDR3 coding sequence is TGTGCCAGCTCCCAAGACAGGGGAAGCTACGAGCAGTACTTC.

For the CDR3, the DNA is TGTGCCAGCAGCTCCGGAAGACAGGGTTTGGAGACCCAGTACTTC. This sequence encodes CASSSGRQGLETQYF. This rearrangement joins TRBV7-9 to TRBJ2-5; 7 bases fit TRBD1. The CDR3 extends over 15 amino acids. Per the germline V gene, CDR1 is SEHNR and CDR2 is FQNEAQ (reference sequence). V lost 4 bases, J lost 5 bases, and 10 bases stayed unmatched.

This chain uses TRBV28 with TRBJ2-4; 8 bases align to TRBD1. This CDR3 comprises 17 residues. The trim removed 7 bases at V and 0 bases at J, leaving 11 bases unmatched. The germline V gene has CDR1 MDHEN and CDR2 SYDVKM. The CDR3 region has the DNA TGTGCCAGCACCCCACCTCAGGGGGCTCTAGCCAAAAACATTCAGTACTTC. As protein: CASTPPQGALAKNIQYF.

On this clone itself: Other DNA sequences from this sample encode an identical CDR3 as well. This chain joins TRBV5-1 and TRBJ2-7, with D possibly TRBD2 on 6 matching bases. CDR3 length: 14 residues. The germline CDR1 and CDR2 sequences are SGHRS and YFSETQ. With 4 bases removed from V and 2 bases from J, the gap between germline ends came to 13 bases. For the CDR3, the DNA is TGCGCCAGCAGCCTGAGTCGGGGGACCTACGAGCAGTACTTC. This encodes CASSLSRGTYEQYF. The full variable domain, in which reference TRBV5-1 and TRBJ2-7 provide the parts outside the CDR3, is KAGVTQTPRYLIKTRGQQVTLSCSPISGHRSVSWYQQTPGQGLQFLFEYFSETQRNKGNFPGRFSGRQFSNSRSEMNVSTLELGDSALYLCASSLSRGTYEQYFGPGTRLTVT.

This clone was counted once. The rearrangement joins TRBV28 to TRBJ2-7; D remains unclear. Trimming shortened V by 11 bases and J by 3 bases, and 17 bases separated the two germline ends. The CDR3 extends over 13 amino acids. From germline, CDR1 is MDHEN and CDR2 SYDVKM. This CDR3 is CAHSSSPLYEQYF. The CDR3, as DNA: TGTGCCCACTCGAGCAGCCCACTCTACGAGCAGTACTTC.